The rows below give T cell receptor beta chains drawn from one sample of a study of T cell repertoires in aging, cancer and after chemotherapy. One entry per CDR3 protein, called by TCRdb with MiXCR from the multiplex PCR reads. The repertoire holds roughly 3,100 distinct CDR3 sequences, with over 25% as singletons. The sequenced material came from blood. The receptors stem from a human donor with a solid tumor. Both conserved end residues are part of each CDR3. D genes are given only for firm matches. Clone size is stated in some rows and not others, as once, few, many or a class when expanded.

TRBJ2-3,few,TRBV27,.,CASSLSAGDGRGTQYF,TGTGCCAGCAGTTTATCGGCAGGGGATGGTCGAGGCACGCAGTATTTT
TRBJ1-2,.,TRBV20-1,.,CSANLGQVFNYGYTF,TGCAGTGCTAACCTCGGGCAGGTCTTTAACTATGGCTACACCTTC
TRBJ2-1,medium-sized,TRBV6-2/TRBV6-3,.,CASSYPLRGQFF,TGTGCCAGCAGTTACCCTTTACGGGGGCAGTTCTTC
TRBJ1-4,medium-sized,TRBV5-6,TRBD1,CASSLGRGRDKLFF,TGTGCCAGCAGCTTGGGTAGGGGGCGAGATAAACTGTTTTTT
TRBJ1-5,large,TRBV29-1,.,CSAIEGGNQPQHF,TGCAGCGCGATCGAGGGCGGCAATCAGCCCCAGCATTTT
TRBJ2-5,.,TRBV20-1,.,CSGSLAQETQYF,TGCAGTGGCAGCCTAGCGCAAGAGACCCAGTACTTC
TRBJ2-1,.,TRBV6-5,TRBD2,CASRTDSGGHNEQFF,TGTGCCAGCAGAACTGATAGCGGGGGACACAATGAGCAGTTCTTC
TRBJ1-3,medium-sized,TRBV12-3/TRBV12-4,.,CASSVLSRSGNTIYF,TGTGCCAGCAGTGTCCTTAGTCGCTCTGGAAACACCATATATTTT
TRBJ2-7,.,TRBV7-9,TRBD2,CATRTSGTYEQYF,TGTGCCACCCGGACTAGCGGGACCTACGAGCAGTACTTT
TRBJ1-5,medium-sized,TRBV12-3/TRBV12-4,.,CASSWDGRSDSQHF,TGTGCCAGCAGTTGGGACGGCCGGTCGGATTCCCAGCATTTT
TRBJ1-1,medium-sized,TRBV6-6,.,CASSYTGLNTEAFF,TGTGCCAGCAGCTACACAGGGCTGAACACTGAAGCTTTCTTT
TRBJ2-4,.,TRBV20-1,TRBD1,CSAGQGRYGMAKNIQYF,TGCAGTGCTGGACAGGGGAGGTACGGGATGGCCAAAAACATTCAGTACTTC
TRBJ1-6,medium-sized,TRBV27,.,CASSFSGSGFRSPLHF,TGTGCCAGCAGTTTTTCCGGGTCAGGCTTCAGATCACCCCTCCACTTT
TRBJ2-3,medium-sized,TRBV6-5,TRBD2,CASSWTSGGSDTQYF,TGTGCCAGCAGTTGGACTAGCGGGGGGTCAGATACGCAGTATTTT
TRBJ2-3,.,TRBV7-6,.,CASSLGGDTDTQYF,TGTGCCAGCAGCTTGGGGGGTGACACAGATACGCAGTATTTT